Listed below are T cell receptor beta chains from one sample, sequenced in a study of blood T cell repertoires in COVID-19. Clones were read by immunoSEQ multiplex PCR, and TCRdb kept only the in-frame ones, dropping some. The sample lists over 250,000 clones; over 85% were seen once. Sequences were obtained from PBMCs or T cells enriched from blood (not recorded which). These receptors were obtained from a woman aged 55-70 years who had recovered from COVID-19. Both conserved end residues are part of each CDR3. Fields, in order: D gene, J gene, V gene, clone size, CDR3 protein, CDR3 DNA. A D gene is named only where the DNA matches it firmly. Clone size is not always given. Where it is, it says once, few, many or a class for expanded clones.

TRBD1,TRBJ1-3,TRBV9,NA,CASSGMGQGGNTIYF,TGTGCCAGCAGCGGAATGGGACAGGGTGGAAACACCATATATTTT
TRBD1,TRBJ1-5,TRBV10-1,NA,CASTLRQGHSNQPQHF,TGCGCCAGCACCCTACGACAGGGACATAGCAATCAGCCCCAGCATTTT
TRBD1,TRBJ1-3,TRBV19,NA,CASSVGQISGNTIYF,TGTGCCAGTAGTGTGGGACAGATCTCTGGAAACACCATATATTTT
NA,TRBJ1-2,TRBV10-3,NA,CAISDLRQAGYTF,TGTGCCATCAGTGACCTTCGACAGGCGGGCTACACCTTC
NA,TRBJ1-5,TRBV6-4,once,CASSPAREGSNQPQHF,TGTGCCAGCAGCCCTGCCAGGGAGGGTAGCAATCAGCCCCAGCATTTT
NA,TRBJ1-3,TRBV19,NA,CASSRPGTGNTIYF,TGTGCCAGTAGTAGGCCCGGGACTGGAAACACCATATATTTT
NA,TRBJ1-2,TRBV3-1/TRBV3-2,NA,CASSQGPRPANYGYTF,TGTGCCAGCAGCCAAGGCCCCAGGCCTGCTAACTATGGCTACACCTTC
NA,TRBJ2-1,TRBV7-8,few,CASSLLAKNLLVAADEQFF,TGTGCCAGCAGCTTACTAGCGAAGAACTTGCTTGTTGCGGCCGATGAGCAGTTCTTC
TRBD2,TRBJ2-1,TRBV13,NA,CASSLRPGAGAYSGNEQFF,TGTGCCAGCAGCCTAAGACCAGGAGCGGGAGCTTACTCCGGCAATGAGCAGTTCTTC
NA,TRBJ2-6,TRBV5-1,NA,CASSITGANVLTF,TGCGCCAGCAGCATCACTGGGGCCAACGTCCTGACTTTC
NA,TRBJ2-3,TRBV28,NA,CASKNWGELDTQYF,TGTGCCAGCAAGAATTGGGGGGAGCTAGATACGCAGTATTTT
TRBD1,TRBJ1-1,TRBV28,NA,CASSSTDRDTEAFF,TGTGCCAGCAGTTCCACGGACAGGGACACTGAAGCTTTCTTT
NA,TRBJ1-1,TRBV5-6,NA,CASSLRPQGLGAFF,TGTGCCAGCAGCTTGAGACCCCAGGGTCTAGGAGCTTTCTTT
NA,TRBJ2-1,TRBV4-1,NA,CASSQVPVNEQFF,TGCGCCAGCAGCCAAGTTCCTGTTAATGAGCAGTTCTTC
NA,TRBJ2-3,TRBV6-4,NA,CASRVGASTDTQYF,TGTGCCAGCAGGGTGGGGGCCAGCACAGATACGCAGTATTTT
TRBD2,TRBJ2-5,TRBV5-4,NA,CASSLGSSGSGAQYF,TGTGCCAGCAGCTTGGGTTCTAGCGGATCGGGAGCCCAGTACTTC
TRBD1,TRBJ1-5,TRBV7-2,NA,CASRSGQQNQPQHF,TGTGCCAGCAGATCGGGACAGCAAAATCAGCCCCAGCATTTT
NA,TRBJ2-7,TRBV9,once,CASSPHPGGARYEQYF,TGTGCCAGCAGCCCCCATCCCGGTGGGGCAAGGTACGAGCAGTACTTC
TRBD2,TRBJ2-5,TRBV7-9,NA,CASSSGKETQYF,TGTGCCAGCAGTAGCGGGAAAGAGACCCAGTACTTC
NA,TRBJ2-1,TRBV28,NA,CASSLGQGSYNEQFF,TGTGCCAGCAGTTTAGGGCAGGGTTCCTACAATGAGCAGTTCTTC
NA,TRBJ1-2,TRBV6-4,NA,CASSPGLPNYGYTF,TGTGCCAGCAGTCCAGGACTTCCCAACTATGGCTACACCTTC
NA,TRBJ1-1,TRBV11-2,NA,CASSLSQGKGTEAFF,TGTGCCAGCAGCTTAAGTCAGGGGAAGGGCACTGAAGCTTTCTTT
NA,TRBJ1-6,TRBV6-1,once,CASSASLVLSSYNSPLHF,TGTGCCAGCAGTGCGTCTCTAGTTTTGAGCTCCTATAATTCACCCCTCCACTTT
TRBD2,TRBJ2-1,TRBV19,NA,CASSIDRAGSSYNEQFF,TGTGCCAGTAGTATAGATCGAGCGGGGAGCTCCTACAATGAGCAGTTCTTC
TRBD1,TRBJ2-3,TRBV7-9,NA,CASSLGQETDTQYF,TGTGCCAGCAGCCTCGGACAGGAGACAGATACGCAGTATTTT
NA,TRBJ1-3,TRBV10-3,NA,CASSGYSGNTIYF,TGTGCCTCCTCAGGCTACTCTGGAAACACCATATATTTT
NA,TRBJ1-1,TRBV28,NA,CASSLGGLSDTEAFF,TGTGCCAGCAGTTTAGGGGGCCTCTCGGACACTGAAGCTTTCTTT
NA,TRBJ2-7,TRBV29-1,once,CSVVGLAGYEQYF,TGCAGCGTTGTTGGCTTAGCTGGCTACGAGCAGTACTTC
TRBD1,TRBJ1-1,TRBV4-2,NA,CASIDRGAEAFF,TGTGCCAGCATCGACAGGGGTGCTGAAGCTTTCTTT
NA,TRBJ1-1,TRBV5-1,NA,CASRSRQNTEAFF,TGCGCCAGCCGTTCCCGACAAAACACTGAAGCTTTCTTT
TRBD1,TRBJ1-1,TRBV9,NA,CASSVTGGTEAFF,TGTGCCAGCAGCGTCACAGGGGGCACTGAAGCTTTCTTT
NA,TRBJ1-2,TRBV19,NA,CASRRALSFNYGYTF,TGTGCCAGTAGGAGGGCTCTATCTTTTAACTATGGCTACACCTTC
TRBD1,TRBJ2-2,TRBV18,NA,CASSPPGQPSGELFF,TGTGCCAGCTCACCACCGGGACAGCCTTCCGGGGAGCTGTTTTTT
TRBD1,TRBJ1-1,TRBV18,NA,CASSLGQDTEAFF,TGTGCCAGCTCCCTTGGACAGGACACTGAAGCTTTCTTT
NA,TRBJ1-5,TRBV28,NA,CAASSGTFRINQPQHF,TGTGCCGCCTCCTCAGGGACTTTCAGGATAAATCAGCCCCAGCATTTT
NA,TRBJ1-6,TRBV30,NA,CAWSPGQNSPLHF,TGTGCCTGGAGTCCTGGACAGAATTCACCCCTCCACTTT
NA,TRBJ2-1,TRBV20-1,NA,CSASFSGIYDNEQFF,TGCAGTGCTAGTTTTTCTGGCATTTACGACAATGAGCAGTTCTTC
NA,TRBJ1-2,TRBV12-3/TRBV12-4,NA,CASSQGGYGYTF,TGTGCCAGCAGTCAGGGTGGGTATGGCTACACCTTC
NA,TRBJ1-6,TRBV11-2,few,CASSLEGGLDSPLHF,TGTGCCAGCAGCTTAGAGGGGGGGTTGGATTCACCCCTCCACTTT
NA,TRBJ1-5,TRBV28,NA,CASSFSSGGNQPQHF,TGTGCCAGCAGTTTTTCGTCAGGGGGCAATCAGCCCCAGCATTTT
TRBD1,TRBJ2-7,TRBV11-2,NA,CASSFHRGEQYF,TGTGCCAGCAGCTTCCACAGGGGCGAGCAGTACTTC
NA,TRBJ1-2,TRBV7-9,NA,CASSPDRTYGYTF,TGTGCCAGCAGCCCCGACAGGACCTATGGCTACACCTTC
TRBD1,TRBJ1-4,TRBV6-5,NA,CASSSNRGRNEKLFF,TGTGCCAGCAGCTCCAACAGGGGACGTAATGAAAAACTGTTTTTT
TRBD2,TRBJ2-5,TRBV7-3,NA,CASSFSGTSGETQYF,TGTGCCAGCAGCTTCTCCGGGACTAGCGGAGAGACCCAGTACTTC
TRBD1,TRBJ1-2,TRBV28,NA,CASRRGHRGVYGYTF,TGTGCCAGCCGTAGAGGGCACAGGGGGGTCTATGGCTACACCTTC
NA,TRBJ1-2,TRBV14,few,CASSQDRGNNYGYTF,TGTGCCAGCAGCCAAGACAGGGGAAATAACTATGGCTACACCTTC
NA,TRBJ1-3,TRBV5-5,NA,CASSLRSPGNTIYF,TGTGCCAGCAGCTTGAGGAGCCCTGGAAACACCATATATTTT
TRBD1,TRBJ1-4,TRBV28,NA,CASGPGQGAANEKLFF,TGTGCCAGCGGCCCGGGACAGGGGGCTGCTAATGAAAAACTGTTTTTT
NA,TRBJ1-5,TRBV19,NA,CASTREGRGQPQHF,TGTGCCAGCACGAGGGAGGGGCGCGGACAGCCCCAGCATTTT
NA,TRBJ1-2,TRBV19,once,CASSIVPETNYGYTF,TGTGCCAGTAGTATAGTTCCAGAAACTAACTATGGCTACACCTTC